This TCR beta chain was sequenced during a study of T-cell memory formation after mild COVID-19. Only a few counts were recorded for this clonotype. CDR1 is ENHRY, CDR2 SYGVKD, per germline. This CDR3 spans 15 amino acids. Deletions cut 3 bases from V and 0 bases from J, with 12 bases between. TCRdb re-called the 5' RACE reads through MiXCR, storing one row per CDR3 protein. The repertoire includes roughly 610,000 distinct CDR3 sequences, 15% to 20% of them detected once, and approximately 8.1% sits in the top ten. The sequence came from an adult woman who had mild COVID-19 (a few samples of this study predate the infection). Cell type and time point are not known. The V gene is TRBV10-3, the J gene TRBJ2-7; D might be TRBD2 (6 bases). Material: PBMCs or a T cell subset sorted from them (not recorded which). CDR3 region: CAISDPGLNSYEQYF. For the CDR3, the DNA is TGTGCCATCAGTGACCCGGGACTCAACTCCTACGAGCAGTACTTC.